This T cell receptor beta chain appears in the sequencing data of a study of beta chain features in type 1 diabetes. Study results and limitations: For patients, the naive, central memory and Treg TCRB repertoires appeared more alike than for healthy donors.

TCRB transcripts that were expressed got sequenced, as all of the isolated RNA had been reverse transcribed. The method was immunoSEQ multiplex PCR; TCRdb's version includes in-frame clones alone and lacks a portion of them. The sample carries fewer than 650,000 clones, about a sixth recorded once. As regards this clone: The antigen is not known.

CDR1 ENHRY and CDR2 SYGVKD come from the germline V gene. Trimming removed 10 bases from V and 6 bases from J; junction bases left unmatched: 11. This CDR3 contains 15 residues. The rearrangement links TRBV10-3 to TRBJ2-1, with 11 bases lining up with TRBD2. This TCR came from a man younger than 35 in good health. Material for sequencing was naive CD4+ T cells from blood. DNA of the CDR3: TGTGCCACCGGGCCGACTAGCGGGATCGGCAATGAGCAGTTCTTC. Translating gives CATGPTSGIGNEQFF.